Each of the 20 T cell receptor beta chains below was sequenced from the same sample in a study of T cell responses to AZD1222 COVID-19 vaccine. Method: immunoSEQ multiplex PCR; TCRdb's copy keeps in-frame clones and lacks some. The repertoire has about 160,000 clones, approximately 91% of them found once; the top ten carry 5.5%. The specimen comprised peripheral blood, sampled on day 0 of AZD1222 vaccination. Receptors originate from an adult in good health.

This clone was seen just once. The gene calls are TRBV19 and TRBJ1-2, with a weak D call TRBD1 (5 bases). Between the trimmed V and J ends, which lost 11 bases and 2 bases, there was a span of 18 bases. The germline gives CDR1 LNHDA, CDR2 SQIVND (reference sequence). The CDR3 spans 14 residues. CDR3 region: CASRPRGRNYGYTF. The DNA of the CDR3 is TGTGCCTCGCGACCCCGGGGGAGGAACTATGGCTACACCTTC. The full variable domain, in which reference TRBV19 and TRBJ1-2 provide the parts outside the CDR3, is DGGITQSPKYLFRKEGQNVTLSCEQNLNHDAMYWYRQDPGQGLRLIYYSQIVNDFQKGDIAEGYSVSREKKESFPLTVTSAQKNPTAFYLCASRPRGRNYGYTFGSGTRLTVV.

CDR3 nucleotides: TGTGCCAGCAGTTCAATTAGCGGAAGCTCCTACAATGAGCAGTTCTTC. It translates to CASSSISGSSYNEQFF. This chain connects TRBV27 to TRBJ2-1; possible D gene TRBD2, 6 bases. The CDR3 is made up of 16 amino acids. The V end was cut by 4 bases, the J end by 0 bases, with 13 bases between. Germline loops: CDR1 MNHEY, CDR2 SMNVEV (reference sequence).

CDR3 bases: TGTGCCAGCAGCTTAGGGGGTGGATCCTATAATTCACCCCTCCACTTT. Protein product: CASSLGGGSYNSPLHF. V usage is TRBV7-6 and J usage is TRBJ1-6, with unresolved D. CDR1 is SGHVS, CDR2 FNYEAQ, per germline. This CDR3 contains 16 residues. The ends were cut back, 1 base at V and 1 base at J, with 8 bases in the middle.

The chain combines TRBV3-1 (or the pseudogene TRBV3-2) with TRBJ1-5; TRBD1 aligns across 8 bases. This CDR3 has 14 amino acids. In germline, CDR1 is LGHDT, CDR2 YNNKEL (reference sequence). Trimming removed 6 bases from V and 5 bases from J; junction bases left unmatched: 6. CDR3: CASSQDRADQPQHF. The CDR3 nucleotides read TGTGCCAGCAGTCAGGACAGGGCCGATCAGCCCCAGCATTTT.

The chain joins TRBV13 to TRBJ1-3; D not certain. The germline V and J ends were trimmed by 5 bases and 2 bases, with 19 bases remaining between them. The CDR3 covers 17 residues. The germline CDR1 and CDR2 sequences are PRHDT and FYEKMQ (reference sequence). DNA for the CDR3: TGTGCCAGCAGCCCGTTCTCGCCGATCAAGCCTGGAAACACCATATATTTT. Its translation is CASSPFSPIKPGNTIYF.

The rearrangement links TRBV29-1 to TRBJ1-2; the D is unclear. The length of the CDR3 is 11 residues. Trimming stripped 4 bases from V and 2 bases from J, with 5 bases between. CDR1 is SQVTM, CDR2 ANQGSEA, per germline. This CDR3 reads CSVAVNYGYTF. CDR3 coding DNA: TGCAGCGTTGCGGTAAACTATGGCTACACCTTC.

The sample holds a few counts of this clone. The V gene is TRBV15, the J gene TRBJ2-2; tentatively, D is TRBD1 or TRBD2 (5 bases each). This CDR3 is 17 amino acids long. V was clipped by 0 bases and J by 1 base, with 12 bases between them. CDR1 and CDR2 from the germline V gene are LNHNV and YYDKDF (reference sequence). Here the CDR3 reads CATSRDGQGRNTGELFF. Here the CDR3 DNA reads TGTGCCACCAGCAGAGATGGCCAGGGACGGAACACCGGGGAGCTGTTTTTT.

The chain couples TRBV6-5 to TRBJ1-1; possibly TRBD1 for D (5 bases). From germline, CDR1 is MNHEY and CDR2 SVGAGI. The ends were cut back, 4 bases at V and 5 bases at J, with 14 bases in the middle. This CDR3 contains 14 residues. CDR3 sequence: CASSSGQARTEAFF. The CDR3, as DNA: TGTGCCAGCAGTTCCGGACAAGCGAGGACTGAAGCTTTCTTT.

The chain employs TRBV7-2 and TRBJ2-2, with 9 bases aligning to TRBD1. The ends lost 4 bases at V and 4 bases at J; junction bases unmatched: 4. Germline CDR1 and CDR2: SGHTA and FQGNSA. The CDR3 spans 15 residues. CDR3 sequence reads: CASSSGQGITGELFF. CDR3 DNA sequence: TGTGCCAGCAGCTCGGGACAGGGTATCACCGGGGAGCTGTTTTTT.

The genes are TRBV19 and TRBJ1-1, with D perhaps matching TRBD1 (5 bases). The CDR3 covers 15 residues. The V end was cut by 2 bases, the J end by 9 bases, with 19 bases between. Germline lookup yields CDR1 LNHDA and CDR2 SQIVND (reference sequence). The DNA of the CDR3 is TGTGCCAGTAGTATACGAGTGGACACCCCTGGGAAAGCTTTCTTT. Its translation: CASSIRVDTPGKAFF.

The genes are TRBV6-2 or TRBV6-3 and TRBJ2-7, with no clear D. Germline CDR1 and CDR2: MNHEY and SVGEGT. The length of the CDR3 is 14 residues. V lost 5 bases and J 3 bases, leaving 14 bases between the germline ends. This chain's CDR3 is CASSPSTFSYEQYF. The CDR3 DNA is TGTGCCAGCAGTCCGAGCACGTTCAGCTACGAGCAGTACTTC.

This rearrangement joins TRBV19 to TRBJ2-7; D uncertain. V was shortened by 5 bases and J by 7 bases, with 12 bases between the two germline ends. The CDR3 covers 12 residues. Germline V gene data show CDR1 as LNHDA and CDR2 as SQIVND (reference sequence). CDR3: CASSFVGLEQYF. The CDR3 DNA is TGTGCCAGTAGTTTTGTCGGCCTGGAGCAGTACTTC.

The chain employs TRBV7-9 and TRBJ1-4; 12 positions match TRBD1. The V segment lost 1 base and the J segment 8 bases; nucleotides outside the gene matches: 5. CDR3 length: 16 amino acids. Germline CDR1 and CDR2: SEHNR and FQNEAQ (reference sequence). The DNA for the CDR3 is TGTGCCAGCAGCTTAGGGGACAGGGGGCTTAAGGAAAAACTGTTTTTT. It encodes CASSLGDRGLKEKLFF.

The V gene is TRBV5-1, the J gene TRBJ1-4, with 8 bases matching TRBD1. CDR3 length: 13 amino acids. CDR1 is SGHRS and CDR2 is YFSETQ in the germline V gene. Trimming cost V 7 bases and J 6 bases; bases outside gene matches: 5. CDR3 sequence: CASRQGPDEKLFF. The CDR3 coding sequence is TGCGCCAGCCGACAGGGGCCGGATGAAAAACTGTTTTTT.

This chain connects TRBV19 to TRBJ1-5; 7 nucleotides line up with TRBD1. Trimming at V came to 2 bases and at J to 4 bases, leaving 5 bases not matched to a gene. Germline V lookup: CDR1 LNHDA, CDR2 SQIVND (reference sequence). The CDR3 totals 15 residues. CDR3 nucleotides: TGTGCCAGTAGTATAAGAGGGGGCCTGAATCAGCCCCAGCATTTT. Protein product: CASSIRGGLNQPQHF.

The J gene is TRBJ2-3, the V gene TRBV5-1, with D tentatively TRBD2 (7 bases). In germline, CDR1 is SGHRS, CDR2 YFSETQ. Trimming took 0 bases from V and 0 from J, leaving 14 bases between them. CDR3 size: 17 residues. This chain's CDR3 is CASSLEGGSRSTDTQYF. DNA of the CDR3: TGCGCCAGCAGCTTGGAGGGGGGGTCAAGAAGCACAGATACGCAGTATTTT.

This rearrangement joins TRBV18 to TRBJ2-2; D is perhaps TRBD1 (6 bases). V was shortened by 6 bases and J by 4 bases, with 15 bases between the two germline ends. Germline V CDR1 and CDR2: KGHSH, LQKENI. The CDR3 has 15 amino acids. The CDR3 region has the DNA TGTGCCAGCTCGACATTCGGACAGAGCACCGGGGAGCTGTTTTTT. Translated, it gives CASSTFGQSTGELFF.

The chain recombines TRBV12-3 or TRBV12-4 with TRBJ2-3; no clear D. CDR3 length: 11 residues. Trimming pared 8 bases from V and 2 bases from J, leaving 5 bases between. The chain's CDR3 is CASRVTDTQYF. The CDR3 DNA sequence: TGTGCCAGCCGGGTCACAGATACGCAGTATTTT.

The chain is built from TRBV19 and TRBJ1-4; 8 nucleotides agree with TRBD1. Germline CDR1 and CDR2: LNHDA and SQIVND (reference sequence). V lost 6 bases and J lost 8; bases outside the gene matches: 5. The CDR3 totals 13 residues. Here the CDR3 reads CASRVGQGEKLFF. In DNA, the CDR3 is TGTGCCAGTAGGGTCGGACAGGGCGAAAAACTGTTTTTT. Full variable domain (remainder filled in from reference TRBV19 and TRBJ1-4): DGGITQSPKYLFRKEGQNVTLSCEQNLNHDAMYWYRQDPGQGLRLIYYSQIVNDFQKGDIAEGYSVSREKKESFPLTVTSAQKNPTAFYLCASRVGQGEKLFFGSGTQLSVL.

The table lists this clone with a count of one. The V call is TRBV5-5, the J call TRBJ2-2; maybe TRBD2 (5 bases). CDR3 length: 16 residues. Germline lookup yields CDR1 SGHKS and CDR2 YYEKEE (reference sequence). V was clipped by 4 bases and J by 7 bases, with 20 bases between them. The CDR3 bases are TGTGCCAGCAGCCCGAGGGTTATGGAGCGTAACGGGGAGCTGTTTTTT. Residues: CASSPRVMERNGELFF. Full variable domain (rest looked up from reference TRBV5-5 and TRBJ2-2): DAGVTQSPTHLIKTRGQQVTLRCSPISGHKSVSWYQQVLGQGPQFIFQYYEKEERGRGNFPDRFSARQFPNYSSELNVNALLLGDSALYLCASSPRVMERNGELFFGEGSRLTVL.